This T cell receptor (beta chain) is drawn from a study of tumor-infiltrating lymphocytes in primary liver carcinoma. Study as a whole: Surgery removed the patients' primary liver carcinoma.

Total RNA amounting to around 530 ng was the source from which TCR beta cDNA was made with a constant-region primer. Amplification in three nested multiplex PCR rounds with slightly modified ARM-PCR gave rise to TCR beta libraries. The two initial PCR rounds, roughly 11 cycles each, used TRBV1-TRBV30 forward and C-beta reverse primers. TCRdb independently ran MiXCR on the multiplex PCR reads; one entry per CDR3 protein. The sample lists under 200,000 distinct CDR3 sequences, about 65% seen once, with around 7.1% in the top ten. This CDR3 comprises 16 residues. Germline V lookup: CDR1 SGHAT, CDR2 FQNNGV. Unsorted whole blood yielded the blood RNA, and germline DNA was also extracted. Around 3.9 milliliters of peripheral blood were drawn preoperatively. In regard to this clonotype: The junction departs from the called germline gene at one end, perhaps through a read error.

The sequence derives from an older woman with primary liver carcinoma and hepatitis B virus infection. The chain couples TRBV11-2 to TRBJ2-3; 8 bases are a match to TRBD2. Sequences were obtained from peripheral blood. The CDR3 DNA reads TGTGCCAGCAGCCTTAAACCGGGACTAGGCGCAGATATGCAGTATTTT. As protein: CASSLKPGLGADMQYF.